One and the same sample provided the 8 T cell receptor beta chains below, sequenced in a study of T cells in Graves' hyperthyroidism and ophthalmopathy. TCR beta CDR3 regions were amplified from RNA. In the first-round RT-PCR of the TCR CDR3, the HTBI primer set was used. A single record per CDR3 protein comes from TCRdb applying MiXCR to the multiplex PCR reads. The sample yields 340,000 or so distinct CDR3 sequences, 16% seen once. The sequencing input was blood. The origin of the receptors is a man aged 25-40 years with Graves' hyperthyroidism.

In this sample, this clonotype turned up once. This may come from a read error, since a much larger clone is one base off. The genes are TRBV11-2 and TRBJ1-2; the D is unclear. Germline CDR1 and CDR2: SGHAT and FQNNGV. The CDR3 length is 13 residues. CDR3 amino acids: CASTSAGIYGCTF. CDR3 coding DNA: TGTGCCAGCACCTCGGCCGGAATATATGGCTGCACCTTC.

Only a few counts were recorded for this clonotype. The chain employs TRBV24-1 and TRBJ2-5; D is perhaps TRBD2 (5 bases). The length of the CDR3 is 15 residues. Between the trimmed V and J ends, which lost 4 bases and 5 bases, there was a span of 16 bases. The germline V gene has CDR1 KGHDR and CDR2 SFDVKD. The CDR3 bases are TGTGCCACCAGTGAACTTACTAGATTTGGGGAGACCCAGTACTTC. As protein: CATSELTRFGETQYF.

This clonotype showed up just a few times. V and J are TRBV30 and TRBJ1-4, with D possibly being TRBD1 (6 bases). Per the germline V gene, CDR1 is GTSNPN and CDR2 is SVGIG (reference sequence). The CDR3 has 13 residues. V shed 3 bases and J shed 8 bases, with 13 bases lying between them. The CDR3 sequence is CAWSWGQREKLFF. The CDR3 DNA follows: TGTGCCTGGAGCTGGGGACAACGGGAAAAACTGTTTTTT.

V gene TRBV2 combines with J gene TRBJ2-7; a possible D gene is TRBD1 (6 bases). CDR3 size: 12 residues. Trimming shortened V by 6 bases and J by 6 bases, and 12 bases separated the two germline ends. Germline V gene lookup returns CDR1 SNHLY and CDR2 FYNNEI. CDR3 coding DNA: TGTGCCAGCAGGCTGGTAGGGGGCGAGCAGTACTTC. Its translation: CASRLVGGEQYF.

This clonotype was recorded at least ten times. The chain has TRBV6-1 and TRBJ2-3; the match to TRBD2 covers 9 bases. This CDR3 is built from 15 residues. The germline V gene has CDR1 MNHNS and CDR2 SASEGT. V dropped 8 bases and J dropped 5; count of bases not matched to a gene: 11. This CDR3 reads CASVIEGLALDTQYF. The CDR3 nucleotides read TGTGCCAGCGTAATAGAGGGACTAGCTCTAGATACGCAGTATTTT.

This clonotype was counted many times. The J gene is TRBJ2-7, the V gene TRBV7-9; D not resolved. Germline values: CDR1 SEHNR, CDR2 FQNEAQ (reference sequence). Deletions cut 6 bases from V and 2 bases from J, with 11 bases between. The CDR3 length is 13 residues. This CDR3 reads CASRGPRTYEQYF. The DNA for the CDR3 is TGTGCCAGCAGAGGTCCCCGAACCTACGAGCAGTACTTC.

This clonotype was recorded many times. Here the CDR3 reads CASSLDGSLYEQYF. The CDR3 bases are TGCGCCAGCAGCTTGGATGGCAGCCTCTACGAGCAGTACTTC. This chain joins TRBV5-1 and TRBJ2-7; D uncertain. CDR1 and CDR2 from the germline V gene are SGHRS and YFSETQ. The V end was cut by 0 bases, the J end by 3 bases, with 10 bases between. The CDR3 runs 14 residues.

This clonotype was recorded at least ten times. The V and J genes are TRBV6-1 and TRBJ2-1, with D uncertain. Germline V gene lookup returns CDR1 MNHNS and CDR2 SASEGT. This CDR3 comprises 15 residues. Trimming left V 5 bases short and J 3 bases short, with 14 bases between. CDR3 DNA: TGTGCCAGCAGTTTTTATTCGGGCAGCTACAATGAGCAGTTCTTC. Translation gives CASSFYSGSYNEQFF.